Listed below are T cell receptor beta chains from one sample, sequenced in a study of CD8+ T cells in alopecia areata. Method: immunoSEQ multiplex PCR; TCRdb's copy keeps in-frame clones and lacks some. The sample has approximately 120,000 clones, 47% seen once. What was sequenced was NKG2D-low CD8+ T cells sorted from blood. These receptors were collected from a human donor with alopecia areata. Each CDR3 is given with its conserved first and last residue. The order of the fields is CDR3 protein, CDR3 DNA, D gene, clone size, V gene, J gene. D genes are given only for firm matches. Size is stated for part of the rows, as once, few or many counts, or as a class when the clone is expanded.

CDR3aa: CSVDLGLAGTDTQYF; CDR3nt: TGCAGCGTCGACCTCGGACTAGCGGGCACAGATACGCAGTATTTT; d_gene: TRBD2; abundance: NA; v_gene: TRBV29-1; j_gene: TRBJ2-3
CDR3aa: CSARDYEQYF; CDR3nt: TGCAGTGCTAGAGACTACGAGCAGTACTTC; d_gene: NA; abundance: NA; v_gene: TRBV20-1; j_gene: TRBJ2-7
CDR3aa: CSAPTETGELFF; CDR3nt: TGCAGCGCTCCGACTGAAACCGGGGAGCTGTTTTTT; d_gene: NA; abundance: few; v_gene: TRBV29-1; j_gene: TRBJ2-2
CDR3aa: CASSERGVYNEQFF; CDR3nt: TGTGCCAGCAGCGAGCGGGGGGTATACAATGAGCAGTTCTTC; d_gene: TRBD2; abundance: few; v_gene: TRBV25-1; j_gene: TRBJ2-1
CDR3aa: CSVEELDREFKHYEQYF; CDR3nt: TGCAGCGTTGAAGAATTGGACAGGGAATTTAAGCACTACGAGCAGTACTTC; d_gene: TRBD1; abundance: few; v_gene: TRBV29-1; j_gene: TRBJ2-7
CDR3aa: CASSLGTEVYEQYF; CDR3nt: TGTGCCAGCAGCTTAGGGACAGAAGTTTACGAGCAGTACTTC; d_gene: NA; abundance: NA; v_gene: TRBV7-2; j_gene: TRBJ2-7
CDR3aa: CASLRDNYEQYF; CDR3nt: TGTGCCAGCCTCCGGGACAACTACGAGCAGTACTTC; d_gene: NA; abundance: NA; v_gene: TRBV2; j_gene: TRBJ2-7
CDR3aa: CASSQVLTAGELFF; CDR3nt: TGTGCCAGCAGCCAAGTCCTAACTGCCGGGGAGCTGTTTTTT; d_gene: NA; abundance: few; v_gene: TRBV14; j_gene: TRBJ2-2
CDR3aa: CASSFGLYTQYF; CDR3nt: TGTGCCAGCAGTTTCGGTTTGTATACGCAGTATTTT; d_gene: NA; abundance: once; v_gene: TRBV27; j_gene: TRBJ2-3
CDR3aa: CASTEGGPDEKLFF; CDR3nt: TGTGCCAGCACCGAAGGGGGGCCCGACGAAAAACTGTTTTTT; d_gene: NA; abundance: once; v_gene: TRBV11-2; j_gene: TRBJ1-4